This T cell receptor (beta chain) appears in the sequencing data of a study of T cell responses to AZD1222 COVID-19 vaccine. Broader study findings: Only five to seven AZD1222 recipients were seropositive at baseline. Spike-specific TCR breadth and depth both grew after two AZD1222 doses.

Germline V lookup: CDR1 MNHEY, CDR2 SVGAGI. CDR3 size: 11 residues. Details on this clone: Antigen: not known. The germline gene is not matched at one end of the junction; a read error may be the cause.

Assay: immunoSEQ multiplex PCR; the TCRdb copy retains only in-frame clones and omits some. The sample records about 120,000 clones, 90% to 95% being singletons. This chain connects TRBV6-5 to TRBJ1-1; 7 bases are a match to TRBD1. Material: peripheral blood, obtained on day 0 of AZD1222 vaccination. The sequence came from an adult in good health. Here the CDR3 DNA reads TGTGCCAGCGCCATGGGACAGAACCGATCCTTT. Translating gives CASAMGQNRSF.